Listed below are T cell receptor beta chains from one sample, sequenced in a study of CD8 T cells in Susac syndrome. TCRdb ran MiXCR on the immunoSEQ multiplex PCR reads and lists one entry per CDR3 protein. The data contain roughly 150,000 distinct CDR3 sequences, roughly 96% of them seen just once; the ten biggest clones take up under 0.15%. The sample comprised CD8+ T cells from PBMCs. Every receptor here comes from a human donor with multiple sclerosis. CDR3s include the opening cysteine and the closing phenylalanine or tryptophan. The D gene is left open where the match is weak. The listing skips clone size in some rows; elsewhere it reads once, few, many or a size class.

len	abundance	v_gene	j_gene	d_gene	CDR3nt	CDR3aa
14	-	TRBV2	TRBJ2-5	-	TGTGCCAGCAGGGTCGGACAGATCCAAGAGACCCAGTACTTC	CASRVGQIQETQYF
12	-	TRBV2	TRBJ2-3	-	TGTGCCAGCAGTGAGGTCACAGATACGCAGTATTTT	CASSEVTDTQYF
15	-	TRBV4-1	TRBJ2-3	TRBD2	TGCGCCAGCAGCCCCTTTCTAGCGGGGGCGGATACGCAGTATTTT	CASSPFLAGADTQYF
16	-	TRBV30	TRBJ2-3	TRBD2	TGTGCCTGGAGTGGGGCGACTAGCGGGGCCACAGATACGCAGTATTTT	CAWSGATSGATDTQYF
17	-	TRBV5-1	TRBJ2-1	TRBD1	TGCGCCAGCAGCTTAGGACACAACAGGGGGCTTGACAATGAGCAGTTCTTC	CASSLGHNRGLDNEQFF
13	-	TRBV2	TRBJ2-7	-	TGTGCCAGCAGACCGGACACCGGCTACGAGCAGTACTTC	CASRPDTGYEQYF
16	-	TRBV15	TRBJ2-1	-	TGTGCCACCAGCACCACCAACCGGGGGAGCTACAATGAGCAGTTCTTC	CATSTTNRGSYNEQFF
11	-	TRBV29-1	TRBJ1-1	-	TGCAGCGTTGGGTCAGACACTGAAGCTTTCTTT	CSVGSDTEAFF
15	-	TRBV9	TRBJ1-2	-	TGTGCCAGCAGCGTAGGGGCGGACAGACCCTATGGCTACACCTTC	CASSVGADRPYGYTF
13	once	TRBV3-1	TRBJ2-7	TRBD2	TGTGCCAGCAGCCAAGGCGGGGGATACGAGCAGTACTTC	CASSQGGGYEQYF
14	-	TRBV23-1	TRBJ1-2	-	TGCGCCAGCAGTCAATCGGCGCAGCAGTATGGCTACACCTTC	CASSQSAQQYGYTF
15	-	TRBV29-1	TRBJ1-1	-	TGCAGCGTTGTACGGCAGAAACCCATGAACACTGAAGCTTTCTTT	CSVVRQKPMNTEAFF
12	-	TRBV20-1	TRBJ1-1	-	TGCAGTGCGAGCAGAAAGAACACTGAAGCTTTCTTT	CSASRKNTEAFF
13	few	TRBV30	TRBJ2-7	-	TGTGCCTGGAGTGTCGGTGCCGCCTACGAGCAGTACTTC	CAWSVGAAYEQYF
12	-	TRBV9	TRBJ1-3	-	TGTGCCAGCAGCGTAGGGTCTGACACCATATATTTT	CASSVGSDTIYF
14	-	TRBV29-1	TRBJ1-1	TRBD1	TGCAGCCTAGGGACAGGGGGCTTGGGCACTGAAGCTTTCTTT	CSLGTGGLGTEAFF
15	-	TRBV15	TRBJ2-2	TRBD1	TGTGCCACCAGCACCGACAGGGGTGGCACCGGGGAGCTGTTTTTT	CATSTDRGGTGELFF
19	once	TRBV4-1	TRBJ2-7	TRBD2	TGCGCCAGCAGCCAAGTAACTCATCTCGAGCGGGGGGCATCCTACGAGCAGTACTTC	CASSQVTHLERGASYEQYF
13	-	TRBV6-6	TRBJ2-7	TRBD2	TGTGCCAGCAGACAGCGGGGGCACTACGAGCAGTACTTC	CASRQRGHYEQYF
14	-	TRBV6-5	TRBJ1-1	-	TGTGCCAGCAGGCTAGCCGACAGCAACACTGAAGCTTTCTTT	CASRLADSNTEAFF
15	-	TRBV3-1	TRBJ2-5	-	TGTGCCAGCACCGATTCCCACACTCCCAGCGAGACCCAGTACTTC	CASTDSHTPSETQYF
14	-	TRBV13	TRBJ2-7	-	TGTGCCAGCAGCTTAGTACAGAGCTCCTACGAGCAGTACTTC	CASSLVQSSYEQYF
15	-	TRBV3-1	TRBJ2-1	-	TGTGCCAGCAGCCAAGAAGAGAGCTCCTACAATGAGCAGTTCTTC	CASSQEESSYNEQFF
16	-	TRBV29-1	TRBJ2-3	-	TGCAGCGTTCTCTCATTTGGGATAAAAGGGGTAGATACGCAGTATTTT	CSVLSFGIKGVDTQYF
11	-	TRBV5-6	TRBJ2-4	-	TGTGCCAGCAGCAAGGGTAACATTCAGTACTTC	CASSKGNIQYF
16	-	TRBV5-1	TRBJ2-1	-	TGCGCCAGCAGCTTGGGGCAGCCATATCCAGTCAATGAGCAGTTCTTC	CASSLGQPYPVNEQFF
13	-	TRBV27	TRBJ2-7	TRBD1	TGTGCCAGCAGTTGGGGACAGGGCTACGAGCAGTACTTC	CASSWGQGYEQYF
15	-	TRBV20-1	TRBJ1-5	-	TGCAGTGCTACCGAGGAGGGAAGGACGGATCAGCCCCAGCATTTT	CSATEEGRTDQPQHF
16	-	TRBV5-6	TRBJ1-1	-	TGTGCCAGCAGCTCGGCGGCGGAGGGGCCTCCGACCGACGCTTTCTTT	CASSSAAEGPPTDAFF
12	-	TRBV13	TRBJ2-7	-	TGTGCCAGCAGCCCGGTGGATCAAGAGCAGTACTTC	CASSPVDQEQYF
12	-	TRBV29-1	TRBJ1-1	TRBD1	TGCAGCGTTGTCCAGGGGGAATCTGAAGCTTTCTTT	CSVVQGESEAFF
14	-	TRBV14	TRBJ1-2	-	TGTGCCAGCAGCCAAGATATGTCAGTCTATGGCTACACCTTC	CASSQDMSVYGYTF
12	-	TRBV5-6	TRBJ1-5	-	TGTGCCAGCAGCTTCGGGGTTCGGCCCCAGCATTTT	CASSFGVRPQHF
14	-	TRBV29-1	TRBJ2-3	-	TGCAGCGGCTGTCGGGCGTCCCCCGGTGGTACGCAGTATTTT	CSGCRASPGGTQYF
13	-	TRBV30	TRBJ1-1	-	TGTGCCTGGAGTGTACGCCTGGCACTCGAGGCTTTCTTT	CAWSVRLALEAFF
17	-	TRBV5-1	TRBJ2-2	TRBD1	TGCGCCAGCAGTTCCGACAGGGACAGGATTAACACCGGGGAGCTGTTTTTT	CASSSDRDRINTGELFF
14	-	TRBV6-5	TRBJ2-7	TRBD1	TGTGCCAGCAGTTACTCGGGACAGTTCTACGAGCAGTACTTC	CASSYSGQFYEQYF
16	-	TRBV9	TRBJ2-3	-	TGTGCCAGCAGCGGCGGGACTGCCCCTAGCACAGATACGCAGTATTTT	CASSGGTAPSTDTQYF
15	-	TRBV24-1	TRBJ2-1	-	TGTGCCACCAGTGATCGATCCCATTCTAACAATGAGCAGTTCTTC	CATSDRSHSNNEQFF
12	-	TRBV30	TRBJ1-2	-	TGTGCCTGGCGGGCCCCGAACTATGGCTACACCTTC	CAWRAPNYGYTF
14	-	TRBV6-5	TRBJ1-4	-	TGTGCCAGCAGTTACAGAGCAACTAATGAAAAACTGTTTTTT	CASSYRATNEKLFF
11	-	TRBV5-1	TRBJ1-5	-	TGCGCCCAAAGAGAGCTCCAGCCCCAGCATTTT	CAQRELQPQHF
17	-	TRBV20-1	TRBJ2-3	TRBD2	TGCAGTGCTAGAGATCGGAGTAGCGGGGGGATCACAGATACGCAGTATTTT	CSARDRSSGGITDTQYF
12	-	TRBV20-1	TRBJ1-2	TRBD1	TGCAGTGCCCAGGGGGCAGGGAACGGCTACACCTTC	CSAQGAGNGYTF
12	few	TRBV19	TRBJ2-1	-	TGTGCCAGTAGTTCTAGTAGCAATGAGCAGTTCTTC	CASSSSSNEQFF
16	-	TRBV18	TRBJ2-3	TRBD2	TGTGCCAGCTCACCACCGCGGGGGATTGGGACAGATACGCAGTATTTT	CASSPPRGIGTDTQYF